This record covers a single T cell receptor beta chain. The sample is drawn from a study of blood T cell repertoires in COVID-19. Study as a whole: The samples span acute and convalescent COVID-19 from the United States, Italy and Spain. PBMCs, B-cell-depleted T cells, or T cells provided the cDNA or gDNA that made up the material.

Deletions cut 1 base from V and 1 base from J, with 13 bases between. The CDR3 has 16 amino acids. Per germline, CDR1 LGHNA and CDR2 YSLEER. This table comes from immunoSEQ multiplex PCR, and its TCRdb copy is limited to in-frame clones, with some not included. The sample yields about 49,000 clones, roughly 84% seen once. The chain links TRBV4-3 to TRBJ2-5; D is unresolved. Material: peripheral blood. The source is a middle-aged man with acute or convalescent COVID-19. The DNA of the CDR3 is TGCGCCAGCAGCCAAGTCGGGTATTCGGGCCAAGAGACCCAGTACTTC. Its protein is CASSQVGYSGQETQYF.